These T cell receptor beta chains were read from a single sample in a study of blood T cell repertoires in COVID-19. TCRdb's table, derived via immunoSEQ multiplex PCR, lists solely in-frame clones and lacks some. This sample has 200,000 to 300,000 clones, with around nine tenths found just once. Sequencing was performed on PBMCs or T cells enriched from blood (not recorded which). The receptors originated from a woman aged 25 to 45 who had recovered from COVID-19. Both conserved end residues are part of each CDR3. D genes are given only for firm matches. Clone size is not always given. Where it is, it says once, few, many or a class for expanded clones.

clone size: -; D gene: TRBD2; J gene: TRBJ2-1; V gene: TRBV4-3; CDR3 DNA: TGCGCCAGCAGCCCCTTAAACAGCGGGAGGGGGGGGAATGAGCAGTTCTTC; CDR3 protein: CASSPLNSGRGGNEQFF
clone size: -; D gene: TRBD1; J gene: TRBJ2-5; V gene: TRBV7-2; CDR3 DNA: TGTGCCAGCAGCTTGCTGGGACAGTCCCAAGAGACCCAGTACTTC; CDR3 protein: CASSLLGQSQETQYF
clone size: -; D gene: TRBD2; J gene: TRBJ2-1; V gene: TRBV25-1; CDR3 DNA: TGTGCCAGCAGTCCCAGCGGGAGGTATGGTGAGCAGTTCTTC; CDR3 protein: CASSPSGRYGEQFF
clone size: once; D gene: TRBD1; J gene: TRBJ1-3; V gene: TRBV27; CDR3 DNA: TGTGCCAGCAGTTTACGCAGGGGGCTTGGAAACACCATATATTTT; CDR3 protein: CASSLRRGLGNTIYF
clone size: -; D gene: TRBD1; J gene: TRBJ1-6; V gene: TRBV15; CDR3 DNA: TGTGCCACCAGCAGCGAACAGGGGGAGTATAATTCACCCCTCCACTTT; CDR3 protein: CATSSEQGEYNSPLHF
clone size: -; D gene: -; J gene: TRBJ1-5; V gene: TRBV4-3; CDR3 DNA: TGCGCCAGCAGCCAATACAGAGCTAGCAATCAGCCCCAGCATTTT; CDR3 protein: CASSQYRASNQPQHF
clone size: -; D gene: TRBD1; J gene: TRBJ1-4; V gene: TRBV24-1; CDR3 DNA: TGTGCCACCAGTGACCCGGGACAGGGAGATGAAAAACTGTTTTTT; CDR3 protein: CATSDPGQGDEKLFF
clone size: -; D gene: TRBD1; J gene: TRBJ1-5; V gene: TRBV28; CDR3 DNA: TGTGCCAGCAGTCCAGGGAAGGGACAGGGGGCGAGTCAGCCCCAGCATTTT; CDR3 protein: CASSPGKGQGASQPQHF
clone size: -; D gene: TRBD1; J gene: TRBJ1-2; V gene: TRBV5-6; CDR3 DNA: TGTGCCAGCAGCAAAGACAGGGGGAACTATGGCTACACCTTC; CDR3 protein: CASSKDRGNYGYTF
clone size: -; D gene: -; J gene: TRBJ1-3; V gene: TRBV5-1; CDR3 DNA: TGCGCCAGCCCGGTGGTGGGGGCCCACTCTGGAAACACCATATATTTT; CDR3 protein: CASPVVGAHSGNTIYF
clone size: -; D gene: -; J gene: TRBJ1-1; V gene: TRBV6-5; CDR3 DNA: TGTGCCAGCAGGATAACAGCGAACACTGAAGCTTTCTTT; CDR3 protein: CASRITANTEAFF
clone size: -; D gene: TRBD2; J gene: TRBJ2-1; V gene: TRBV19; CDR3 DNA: TGTGCCAGTAGTACCTTGACTAGCGGGAGGGCAGGAGAGCAGTTCTTC; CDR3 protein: CASSTLTSGRAGEQFF
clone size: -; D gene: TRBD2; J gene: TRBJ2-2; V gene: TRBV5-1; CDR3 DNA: TGCGCCAGCAGCCCCACGCTAGCGGCGAACACCGGGGAGCTGTTTTTT; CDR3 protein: CASSPTLAANTGELFF
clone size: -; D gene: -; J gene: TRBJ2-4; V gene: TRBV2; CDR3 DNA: TGTGCCAGCAGTGGATCACTAGCCGCCGCCAAAAACATTCAGTACTTC; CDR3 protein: CASSGSLAAAKNIQYF
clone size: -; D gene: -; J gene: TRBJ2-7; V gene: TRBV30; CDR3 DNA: TGTGCCTGGAGTACAGGGTACGACGAGCAGTACTTC; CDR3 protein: CAWSTGYDEQYF
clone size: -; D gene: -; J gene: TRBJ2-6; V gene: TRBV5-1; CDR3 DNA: TGCGCCAGCAGCCCGGAGGGCTCTGGGGCCAACGTCCTGACTTTC; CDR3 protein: CASSPEGSGANVLTF
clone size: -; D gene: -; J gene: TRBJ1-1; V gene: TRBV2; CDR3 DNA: TGTGCCAGCAGTGGGGATTCGGGGACTGAAGCTTTCTTT; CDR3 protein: CASSGDSGTEAFF
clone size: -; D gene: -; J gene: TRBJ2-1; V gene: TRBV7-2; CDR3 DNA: TGTGCCAGCAGCTCGCCGGGACACAACAATGAGCAGTTCTTC; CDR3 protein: CASSSPGHNNEQFF
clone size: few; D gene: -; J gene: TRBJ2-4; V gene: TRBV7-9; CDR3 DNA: TGTGCCAGCAGCTTAAGTAGCGGACTAGCCAAAAACATTCAGTACTTC; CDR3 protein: CASSLSSGLAKNIQYF
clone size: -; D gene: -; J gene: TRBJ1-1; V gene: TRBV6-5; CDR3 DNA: TGTGCCAGCAGATCACAGGGTATGAACACTGAAGCTTTCTTT; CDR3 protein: CASRSQGMNTEAFF
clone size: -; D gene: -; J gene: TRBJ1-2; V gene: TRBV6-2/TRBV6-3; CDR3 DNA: TGTGCCAGCAGTCTACTTGGGACTGCCGCTGGGTATGGCTACACCTTC; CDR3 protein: CASSLLGTAAGYGYTF
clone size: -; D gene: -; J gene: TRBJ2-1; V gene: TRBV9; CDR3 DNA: TGTGCCAGCAGCGTCCAGTACAGCTCCTACAATGAGCAGTTCTTC; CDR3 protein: CASSVQYSSYNEQFF
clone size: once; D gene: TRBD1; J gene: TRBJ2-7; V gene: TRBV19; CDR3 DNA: TGTGCCAGTAGTATTAGTCCGGGACAGGGATTCTACGAGCAGTACTTC; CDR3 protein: CASSISPGQGFYEQYF
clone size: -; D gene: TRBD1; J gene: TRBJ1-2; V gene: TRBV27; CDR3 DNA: TGTGCCAGCAGTTTGACAGGGGGTCCAGGGTATGGCTACACCTTC; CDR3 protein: CASSLTGGPGYGYTF
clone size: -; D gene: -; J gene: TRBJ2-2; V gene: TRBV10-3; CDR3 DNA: TGTGCCATCAGGGGGCGACGCACCGGGGAGCTGTTTTTT; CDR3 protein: CAIRGRRTGELFF
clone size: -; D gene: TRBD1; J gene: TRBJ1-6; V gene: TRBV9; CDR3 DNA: TGTGCCAGCAGCACAACGGACAGGGTCGGCTATAATTCACCCCTCCACTTT; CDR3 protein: CASSTTDRVGYNSPLHF
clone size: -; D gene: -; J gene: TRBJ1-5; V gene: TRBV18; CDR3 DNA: TGTGCCAGCTCACCACGGGGAGGCAATCAGCCCCAGCATTTT; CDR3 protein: CASSPRGGNQPQHF
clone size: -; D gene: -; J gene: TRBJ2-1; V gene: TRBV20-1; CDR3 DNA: TGCAGTGCAATAGCCGATGAGCAGTTCTTC; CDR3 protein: CSAIADEQFF
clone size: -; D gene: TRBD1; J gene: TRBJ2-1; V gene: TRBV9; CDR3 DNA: TGTGCCAGCAGCCTTCCGGGACAGGACCCATCCTACAATGAGCAGTTCTTC; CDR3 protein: CASSLPGQDPSYNEQFF
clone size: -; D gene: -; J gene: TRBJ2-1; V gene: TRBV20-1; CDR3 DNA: TGCAGTGCTAGTCCCGTCGGGTCCTACAATGAGCAGTTCTTC; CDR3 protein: CSASPVGSYNEQFF
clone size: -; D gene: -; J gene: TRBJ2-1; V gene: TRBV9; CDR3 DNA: TGTGCCAGCAGCGTAGAGGGGCTTCGCAATGAGCAGTTCTTC; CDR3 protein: CASSVEGLRNEQFF
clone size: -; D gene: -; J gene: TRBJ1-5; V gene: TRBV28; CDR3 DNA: TGTGCCAGCGGGGGGGGTGGCCTTCAGCCCCAGCATTTT; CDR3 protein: CASGGGGLQPQHF
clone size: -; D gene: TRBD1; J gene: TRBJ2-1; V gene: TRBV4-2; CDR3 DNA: TGTGCCAGCAGCCAAGACTCAGGGGGCGCAAACAATGAGCAGTTCTTC; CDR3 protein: CASSQDSGGANNEQFF
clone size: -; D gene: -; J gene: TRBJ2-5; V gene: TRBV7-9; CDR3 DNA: TGTGCCAGCAGCTTACTACCCAGGGATGTGGAGACCCAGTACTTC; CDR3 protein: CASSLLPRDVETQYF
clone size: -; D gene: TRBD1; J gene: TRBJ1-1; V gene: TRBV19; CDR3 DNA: TGTGCCAGTAGTCTAGGGACAGGGGGCACTGAAGCTTTCTTT; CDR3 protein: CASSLGTGGTEAFF
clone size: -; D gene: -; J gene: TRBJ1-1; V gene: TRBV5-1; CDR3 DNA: TGCGCCAGCAGCTTGCAGGAGAACACTGAAGCTTTCTTT; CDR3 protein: CASSLQENTEAFF
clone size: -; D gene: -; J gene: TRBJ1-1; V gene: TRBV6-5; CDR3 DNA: TGTGCCAGCGCCCCCCGGGAAGGCGGGGTGGCTTTCTTT; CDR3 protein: CASAPREGGVAFF
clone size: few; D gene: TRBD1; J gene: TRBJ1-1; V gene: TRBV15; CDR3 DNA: TGTGCCACCAGCATGGACAGGGTTGAAGCTTTCTTT; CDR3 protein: CATSMDRVEAFF
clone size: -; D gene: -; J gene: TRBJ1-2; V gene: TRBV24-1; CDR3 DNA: TGTGCCACCAGTGATTCGGGCGGGGACCGAATCTATGGCTACACCTTC; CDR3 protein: CATSDSGGDRIYGYTF
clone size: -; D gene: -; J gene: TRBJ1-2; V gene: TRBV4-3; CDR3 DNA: TGCGCCAGCAGCCAAGAGCGTCACTATGGCTACACCTTC; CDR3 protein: CASSQERHYGYTF
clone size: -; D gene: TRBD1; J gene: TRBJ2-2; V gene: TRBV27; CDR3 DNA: TGTGCCAGCAGGACAGGGGACACCGGGGAGCTGTTTTTT; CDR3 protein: CASRTGDTGELFF
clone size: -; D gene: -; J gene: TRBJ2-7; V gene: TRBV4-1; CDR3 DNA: TGCGCCAGCAGCCACCTACAGGGAGAGAGCTACGAGCAGTACTTC; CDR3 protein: CASSHLQGESYEQYF
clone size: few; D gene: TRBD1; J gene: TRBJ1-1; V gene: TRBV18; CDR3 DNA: TGTGCCAGCTCACCGGCAGGGGGAAACACTGAAGCTTTCTTT; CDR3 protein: CASSPAGGNTEAFF
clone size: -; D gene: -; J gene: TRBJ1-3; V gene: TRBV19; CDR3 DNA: TGTGCCAGTAGCTTCTCCACACAGGGTTTCGGAAACACCATATATTTT; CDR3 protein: CASSFSTQGFGNTIYF
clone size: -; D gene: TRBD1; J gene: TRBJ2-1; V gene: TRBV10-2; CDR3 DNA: TGCGCCAGCAGTTTGGGACAGGGGGATGAGCAGTTCTTC; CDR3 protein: CASSLGQGDEQFF
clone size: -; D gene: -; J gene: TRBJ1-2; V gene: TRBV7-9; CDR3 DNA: TGTGCCAGCAGTTCAGGGATGGGAGGCTACACCTTC; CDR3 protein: CASSSGMGGYTF
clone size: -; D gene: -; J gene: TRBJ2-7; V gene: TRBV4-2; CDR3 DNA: TGTGCCAGCAGCCAAGTGTTCCCATCCTACGAGCAGTACTTC; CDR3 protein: CASSQVFPSYEQYF
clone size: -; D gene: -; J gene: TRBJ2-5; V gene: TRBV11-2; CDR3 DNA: TGTGCCAGCAGCTTAGACGTTAACCAAGAGACCCAGTACTTC; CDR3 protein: CASSLDVNQETQYF
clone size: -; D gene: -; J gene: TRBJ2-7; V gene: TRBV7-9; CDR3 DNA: TGTGCCACCTCTCCCCCCCCCGAGCAGTACTTC; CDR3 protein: CATSPPPEQYF
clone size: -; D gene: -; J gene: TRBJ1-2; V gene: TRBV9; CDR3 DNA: TGTGCCAGCAGCGTAGACCCCGGAGGGGTCTATGGCTACACCTTC; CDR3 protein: CASSVDPGGVYGYTF
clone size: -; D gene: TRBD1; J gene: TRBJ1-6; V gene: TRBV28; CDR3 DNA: TGTGCCAGCAGTCCGCTGACAGGGGCGAATTCACCCCTCCACTTT; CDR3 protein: CASSPLTGANSPLHF
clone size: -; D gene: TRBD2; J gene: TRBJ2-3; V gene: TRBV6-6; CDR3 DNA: TGTGCCAGCAGTCTGGGACTAGCGGGTCGTTCTAGCACAGATACGCAGTATTTT; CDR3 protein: CASSLGLAGRSSTDTQYF